What follows are 18 T cell receptor beta chains derived from one specimen sequenced in a study of vaccination effects on CD4 cells after COVID-19 (dated by TCRdb to between 2020 and 2023). Library preparation used the immunoSEQ multiplex PCR assay. The immuneACCESS repertoire file appears here via TCRdb, limited to in-frame rearrangements. These files lack a portion of the clones; in checked studies, under half of the deficit traces to unresolved V genes, and the cause of the others is not known. In this sample the table shows roughly 70,000 clones, over 60% of which occur a single time. The ten largest clones take up 5% to 6% of the sample. No antigen has been assigned to these receptors. To identify antigen-specific CD4+ T cell clonotypes by their expansion, the ViraFEST assay first stimulated PBMC with viral peptide pools and then applied TCR sequencing. After less than 13 days of culture, CD4+ T cells were isolated with the EasySep CD4+ T cell isolation kit. PCR-confirmed SARS-CoV-2 infection had occurred in convalescent patients between March and December 2020, before the Alpha, Beta and Delta variants emerged in the United States.

This material consisted of CD4+ T cells from PBMCs cultured with HIV peptides, taken before COVID-19 vaccination. The meaning of the sample's cell subset or site label: HIV-1 Nef peptide pool negative control/reference culture. The receptors shown here come from a human donor who had a prior SARS-CoV-2 infection.

The CDR3 here is CASRTGTNAGANVLTF. For the CDR3, the DNA is TGCGCCAGCAGGACCGGGACCAATGCGGGGGCCAACGTCCTGACTTTC. The chain couples TRBV5-1 to TRBJ2-6, with D possibly called TRBD1 or TRBD2 (5 bases each). Trimming removed 5 bases at V and 4 bases at J, with 16 bases between. CDR1 and CDR2 (germline): SGHRS, YFSETQ. The CDR3 loop spans 16 amino acids.

This rearrangement joins TRBV7-2 to TRBJ1-2; unclear D gene. With 5 bases removed from V and 8 bases from J, the gap between germline ends came to 18 bases. The CDR3 contains 14 residues. Germline lookup yields CDR1 SGHTA and CDR2 FQGNSA. CDR3 region: CASSAPRAGGGYTF. The CDR3 DNA follows: TGTGCCAGCAGCGCCCCGCGGGCGGGAGGGGGCTACACCTTC.

The chain employs TRBV7-2 and TRBJ1-5, with unresolved D. This CDR3 spans 13 amino acids. The V and J ends lost 5 bases and 3 bases respectively, with 8 bases between them. Germline-derived CDR1 and CDR2 are SGHTA and FQGNSA. The CDR3 nucleotides read TGTGCCAGCAGCCGGGCCTCCAATCAGCCCCAGCATTTT. Protein product: CASSRASNQPQHF.

The CDR3: CSASSSYNSPLHF. CDR3 coding DNA: TGCAGTGCTAGTAGCTCCTATAATTCACCCCTCCACTTT. The genes are TRBV20-1 and TRBJ1-6; no definite D call. This CDR3 is 13 amino acids long. V dropped 3 bases and J dropped 0 bases, with 3 bases sitting between them. CDR1 DFQATT and CDR2 SNEGSKA come from the germline V gene (reference sequence).

This clone was seen a handful of times. The V and J genes are TRBV19 and TRBJ1-2, with D possibly being TRBD1 (5 bases). The CDR3 consists of 15 residues. The germline V and J ends were trimmed by 4 bases and 2 bases, with 14 bases remaining between them. Germline V gene sequence: CDR1 LNHDA, CDR2 SQIVND (reference sequence). Here the CDR3 DNA reads TGTGCCAGTAGTACCGCGGGGCGAGGAAACTATGGCTACACCTTC. It codes for CASSTAGRGNYGYTF.

CDR3 bases: TGTGCCAGCAACCAATGGGCTATGGCGGATACGCAGTATTTT. Translated, it gives CASNQWAMADTQYF. The chain joins TRBV7-2 to TRBJ2-3; no definite D call. CDR3 size: 14 residues. V lost 7 bases and J lost 6, with 17 bases in between. Germline lookup yields CDR1 SGHTA and CDR2 FQGNSA.

The chain employs TRBV11-2 and TRBJ1-1, with D tentatively TRBD1 (5 bases). From germline, CDR1 is SGHAT and CDR2 FQNNGV. The CDR3 is 14 amino acids. With 1 base removed from V and 5 bases from J, the gap between germline ends came to 11 bases. The CDR3 sequence is CASSLVRGLTEAFF. The CDR3, as DNA: TGTGCCAGCAGCTTAGTGCGGGGCTTGACTGAAGCTTTCTTT.

The V gene is TRBV5-1, the J gene TRBJ1-1; weak D call: TRBD1 (6 bases). V lost 4 bases and J 1 base, leaving 8 bases between the germline ends. Germline V gives CDR1 SGHRS, CDR2 YFSETQ. CDR3 length: 13 amino acids. In DNA form, the CDR3 reads TGCGCCAGCAGCACACAGGGGAACACTGAAGCTTTCTTT. Translating it yields CASSTQGNTEAFF.

This chain uses TRBV7-6 with TRBJ1-6, with D possibly being TRBD1 (5 bases). Germline loops: CDR1 SGHVS, CDR2 FNYEAQ. CDR3 length: 14 residues. The ends were cut back, 3 bases at V and 5 bases at J, with 8 bases in the middle. The CDR3 is CASSLDTDNSPLHF. The CDR3 region has the DNA TGTGCCAGCAGCTTGGACACAGATAATTCACCCCTCCACTTT.

The V gene is TRBV19, the J gene TRBJ2-2; 9 nucleotides line up with TRBD1. The germline CDR1 and CDR2 sequences are LNHDA and SQIVND (reference sequence). The CDR3 length is 16 residues. Germline trimming cut 8 bases from V and 3 bases from J; bases unmatched to any gene: 10. CDR3 region: CASADPGQGDTGELFF. The CDR3 coding sequence is TGTGCCAGTGCAGATCCGGGACAGGGTGACACCGGGGAGCTGTTTTTT.

This chain uses TRBV18 with TRBJ2-5, with a tentative D call TRBD2 (6 bases). Trimming cost V 0 bases and J 7 bases, with 12 bases left between them. This CDR3 spans 14 amino acids. The germline gives CDR1 KGHSH, CDR2 LQKENI. The CDR3 DNA reads TGTGCCAGCTCACCACCGACGGGGGTGGTGACCCAGTACTTC. This encodes CASSPPTGVVTQYF. The variable domain in full, completed from reference TRBV18 and TRBJ2-5, reads NAGVMQNPRHLVRRRGQEARLRCSPMKGHSHVYWYRQLPEEGLKFMVYLQKENIIDESGMPKERFSAEFPKEGPSILRIQQVVRGDSAAYFCASSPPTGVVTQYFGPGTRLLVL.

This chain joins TRBV2 and TRBJ2-2, with a tentative D call TRBD2 (5 bases). CDR1 is SNHLY and CDR2 is FYNNEI in the germline V gene. The CDR3 covers 15 residues. V was cut by 2 bases and J by 4 bases, with 11 bases left in between. CDR3 in amino acids: CASSEMRVGTGELFF. The CDR3 DNA reads as TGTGCCAGCAGTGAAATGCGGGTTGGCACCGGGGAGCTGTTTTTT.

The chain joins TRBV7-9 to TRBJ2-4; the match to TRBD1 covers 7 bases. CDR3 size: 17 residues. J lost 5 bases, V lost 1 base, and 11 bases had no gene match. Per the germline V gene, CDR1 is SEHNR and CDR2 is FQNEAQ (reference sequence). This chain's CDR3 is CASSLGFGRGTQNIQYF. CDR3 in DNA: TGTGCCAGCAGCTTAGGATTTGGCAGGGGGACCCAAAACATTCAGTACTTC.

CDR3 amino acids: CASTATGGVGYTF. As DNA, the CDR3 is TGTGCCAGCACCGCTACAGGGGGCGTAGGCTACACCTTC. This chain links TRBV7-2 with TRBJ1-2, with 9 nucleotides matching TRBD1. Germline CDR1 SGHTA, CDR2 FQGNSA. This CDR3 region has 13 residues. V lost 7 bases, J lost 8 bases, and 8 bases stayed unmatched.

The chain recombines TRBV5-4 with TRBJ2-3; 8 bases map to TRBD2. This CDR3 is built from 15 residues. After removal of 1 base from V and 11 bases from J, the junction contained 12 bases not matched to a gene. Germline values: CDR1 SGHNT, CDR2 YYREEE (reference sequence). The CDR3 spells CASSLFTSGPGRQYF. The DNA for the CDR3 is TGTGCCAGCAGCTTGTTTACTAGCGGACCGGGACGGCAGTATTTT. The full variable domain, its missing parts supplied by reference TRBV5-4 and TRBJ2-3, is ETGVTQSPTHLIKTRGQQVTLRCSSQSGHNTVSWYQQALGQGPQFIFQYYREEENGRGNFPPRFSGLQFPNYSSELNVNALELDDSALYLCASSLFTSGPGRQYFGPGTRLTVL.

This chain joins TRBV6-5 and TRBJ2-5; 13 bases fit TRBD2. Losses at the gene ends were 2 bases for V and 6 bases for J; bases not matched to a gene: 3. CDR1 and CDR2 (germline): MNHEY, SVGAGI. The CDR3 consists of 15 residues. The CDR3 DNA sequence: TGTGCCAGCAGTTACAGGACTAGCGGGAGTAAGACCCAGTACTTC. Amino acid sequence: CASSYRTSGSKTQYF.

This clone was seen once. V and J are TRBV7-3 and TRBJ2-1; TRBD2 aligns across 12 bases. Losses at the gene ends were 0 bases for V and 2 bases for J; bases not matched to a gene: 2. CDR1 is SGHTA, CDR2 FQGTGA, per germline. The CDR3 length is 17 residues. CDR3 in amino acids: CASSLTLAGGAYNEQFF. Written as DNA, the CDR3 is TGTGCCAGCAGCTTAACACTAGCGGGAGGAGCCTACAATGAGCAGTTCTTC.

This clone was recorded only once. The chain employs TRBV4-3 and TRBJ2-3, with TRBD2 identical over 9 bases. The CDR3 totals 17 residues. V gave up 1 base and J gave up 2 bases; unmatched junction bases: 7. Per germline, CDR1 LGHNA and CDR2 YSLEER. The CDR3 here is CASSQGGGLAFTDTQYF. Here the CDR3 DNA reads TGCGCCAGCAGCCAAGGGGGGGGACTAGCCTTCACAGATACGCAGTATTTT.